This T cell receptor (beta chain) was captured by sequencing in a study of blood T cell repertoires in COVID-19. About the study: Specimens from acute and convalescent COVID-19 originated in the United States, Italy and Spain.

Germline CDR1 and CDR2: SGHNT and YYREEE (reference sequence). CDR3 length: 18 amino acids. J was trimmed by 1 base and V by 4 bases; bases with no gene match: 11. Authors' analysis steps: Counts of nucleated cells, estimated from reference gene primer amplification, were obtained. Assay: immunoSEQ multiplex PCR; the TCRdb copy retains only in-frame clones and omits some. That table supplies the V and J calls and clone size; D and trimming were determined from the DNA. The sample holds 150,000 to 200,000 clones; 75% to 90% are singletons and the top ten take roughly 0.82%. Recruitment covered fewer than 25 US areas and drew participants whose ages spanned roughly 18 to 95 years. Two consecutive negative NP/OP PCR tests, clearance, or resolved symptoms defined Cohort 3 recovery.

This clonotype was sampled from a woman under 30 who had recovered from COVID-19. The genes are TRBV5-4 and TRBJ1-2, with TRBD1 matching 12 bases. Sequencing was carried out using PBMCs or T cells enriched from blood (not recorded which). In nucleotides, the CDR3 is TGTGCCAGCAGCAGACGGGACAGGGGGCCGGAGGGTAACTATGGCTACACCTTC. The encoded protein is CASSRRDRGPEGNYGYTF.